The text below deals with one T cell receptor (beta chain). Its recognized antigen is unknown. Nothing much larger sits one base from this clone, and base qualities are not available. The data originate from a study of STAT5B mutations in CD4+ large granular lymphocyte leukemia (dated by TCRdb to the early 2020s). The study in broad terms: Among the healthy controls, the CDR3 'QG' motif was associated with a particular HLA allele. The TCRbeta repertoires of CD4+ T-cell large granular lymphocyte leukemia patients were compared with the TCRbeta repertoires of healthy blood donors. The purity of purified fractions was confirmed by flow cytometry on FACSCanto II or FACSVerse to exceed 95% among lymphocytes. General findings and caveats noted by the study authors: Enrichment of TRBV06-family usage was observed among the top patient clones (8/27) relative to healthy controls (2/35). Main leukemic clonotypes were private to each patient, although roughly 26% appeared at low frequency in other patients' non-leukemic repertoires. CD4-sorted patient repertoires appeared more clonal than healthy CD4+ repertoires, and this difference persisted after removing the putative leukemic clones. The data were not HLA-matched, and the higher clonality in CD4+ T-LGLL than in CD8+ T-LGLL could be due to the relatively small sample size.

The immunoSEQ assay at survey resolution was used to sequence TCRbeta rearrangements from genomic DNA. On the authors' methods: In the TCR sequencing data, the lowest productive clonotype frequency that could be detected was 2.59 x 10-5. Only productive TCRbeta rearrangements, defined as complete and in-frame sequences, were included in the analyses. The clonality of each sample was calculated as Simpson clonality in the immunoSEQ Analyzer version 3.0. Based on frequency, clones were grouped as very rare, small, medium, large (1-20%) or hyperexpanded (>20%). Generation probabilities were estimated with OLGA 1.2.3, V-gene circos plots were generated with VDJtools, specificities were searched for in VDJdb, and CDR3 motifs were identified with GLIPH. TCRdb holds this immuneACCESS table with in-frame rearrangements only. Some clones are missing; in checked studies, unresolved V genes explain under half, and the rest has no known cause. The DNA gave D and trimming, while V, J and clone size come from that table. This sample is represented by fewer than 35,000 clones; 71% of them were singletons. The leading ten clones occupy roughly 0.48% of the sample.

The germline V gene gives CDR1 as SGHAT and CDR2 as FQNNGV. V is pared back by 3 bases and J by 7 bases, with 15 bases lying between the germline termini. Including cysteine and phenylalanine, the CDR3 has 15 amino acids. Only CDR3 DNA remains: 45 bases, in frame from the first base. The healthy controls were 35 or so blood donors, and the buffy coats of these donors were supplied by the Finnish Red Cross blood service. All TCR-sequenced material derived from peripheral blood: patient blood samples and healthy donor buffy coats. Ficoll-Hypaque gradient centrifugation was used to isolate peripheral blood mononuclear cells. For the healthy controls, CD4+ cells were obtained from buffy coats by magnetic purification. Genomic DNA was extracted using the Gentra Puregene Cell and Tissue kit, and a Qubit 2.0 fluorometer was used to quantify it.

The rearrangement combines TRBV11-2 with TRBJ1-4; perhaps TRBD1 is the D gene, with 6 bases matching. The sample comprised CD4+ T cells from blood buffy coats. The receptor comes from a human donor in good health. The DNA sequence follows: TGTGCCAGCAGCTTCACGGGGGCGCAGGGTGAAAAACTGTTTTTT. It codes for CASSFTGAQGEKLFF.